This entry features one T cell receptor (beta chain) sequence. This clonotype was observed a few times. The antigen it recognizes is unknown. No per-base quality is available; no much larger clone lies one base away. This sample's time point label indicates: sample taken at primary tumor resection. Whole RNA extracted from tumor and nontumor lung tissue, or from cryopreserved PBMC samples, was used for TCR sequencing without cell sorting. Donors were 72 patients with early-stage, untreated non-small cell lung cancer from the lung TRACERx cohort. A patient was chosen for TCR sequencing only when enough RNA was available from at least two tumor regions. CDR1 is given as MDHEN and CDR2 as SYDVKM, both from the germline V gene. Trimming removed 4 bases from V and 0 bases from J; the gene matches leave 5 bases unexplained. The CDR3 covers 15 residues, taking in both the cysteine and the phenylalanine. Of the read, only the CDR3 DNA is kept; its 45 bases are in frame from base 1.

These data are taken from a study of spatial heterogeneity in lung cancer (dated by TCRdb to between 2018 and 2021). In terms of the full investigation: More beta-chain than alpha-chain transcripts were consistently detected, likely reflecting higher beta-chain transcript abundance. In the raw uncorrected reads, each unique combination of TCR and UMI appeared on average more than ten times. In non-small cell lung cancer, the study quantitatively compared TCR alpha and beta repertoires across several tumor regions, matched nontumor lung, and blood. Nonsynonymous mutation counts, determined by whole-exome sequencing of tumor tissue, were related to TCR repertoire features. At surgery, hundreds of tumor regions, approximately 64 matched nontumor lung samples and 50 to 60 PBMC samples were TCR-sequenced for both alpha and beta chains. The paper's findings and limits, for the study overall: Additional single-cell paired TCR alpha and beta sequencing was considered necessary to confirm, at a functional level, the hypothesis that regional TCRs recognize regional mutations. Ubiquitous expanded tumor TCRs showed up in blood more often at tumor resection than at routine follow-up.

The protocol used for the library was 5' RACE. TCRdb shows the sequencer as NextSeq 500. The TCR library protocol attached a unique molecular identifier to each TCR cDNA molecule to allow correction of PCR and sequencing errors. The study's processing was this. TCR identification, UMI-based error correction and CDR3 extraction were all carried out with Decombinator tools. Expanded TCRs were defined as those above a frequency of 2 per 1,000, corresponding to the top 1% of the tumor frequency distribution. Rényi diversity was computed with the R vegan package after subsampling each repertoire 100 times to 5,000 TCRs. CDR3 similarity networks were built from amino acid triplet string-kernel similarity, connecting CDR3s with pairwise similarity above 0.82. The raw public reads went through TCRdb reprocessing: fastp at Q25, MiXCR clone calling, in-frame beta chains kept. Identical CDR3 protein sequences are pooled into one entry, listed with their most common genes and DNA. The V and J calls here are based on TCRdb, not the publication. In this sample the table shows 75,000 to 85,000 distinct CDR3 sequences, roughly a fifth of which occur a single time. Of the sample, 6.2% falls within the top ten clones.

The chain couples TRBV28 to TRBJ1-2, and 7 bases in between align with TRBD1. The clonotype originates from a male donor with early-stage non-small cell lung cancer. The source was PBMCs, collected at surgery. CDR3 region: CASSWDSKANYGYTF. The base sequence is TGTGCCAGCAGTTGGGACAGCAAAGCTAACTATGGCTACACCTTC.